This entry is about one T cell receptor beta chain. The antigen is unknown. The data were taken from a study of shared clonotypes between healthy human individuals. Study-wide context: The study enrolled a couple of women and three men aged 18 to 49. Per donor, three plates held CD4 naive cells, three held CD4 memory, two held CD8 naive and one held CD8 memory.

The length of the CDR3 is 14 residues. Germline lookup yields CDR1 MNHEY and CDR2 SMNVEV (reference sequence). V shed 2 bases and J shed 0 bases, with 6 bases lying between them. Repertoires were generated with immunoSEQ multiplex PCR, while TCRdb's copy carries only in-frame clones and drops some. The data hold around 600,000 clones, with around 97% observed a single time. Findings of the study overall: Compared with memory subsets, naive subsets generally had larger estimated richness.

This clonotype was sampled from a woman aged 30 to 39 in good health. The sample comprised naive CD4+ T cells sorted from blood. Specified subset: CD45RA+ positively selected. The V and J genes are TRBV27 and TRBJ2-3, with D uncertain. Here the CDR3 DNA reads TGTGCCAGCAGTTTACGGGCTAGCACAGATACGCAGTATTTT. Its translation is CASSLRASTDTQYF.